A single sample gave rise to the 2 T cell receptor beta chains below, sequenced in a study of early T cells in non-severe SARS-CoV-2 infection. One entry per CDR3 protein results from TCRdb running MiXCR on the 5' RACE reads. The profile shows approximately 100,000 distinct CDR3 sequences, around 10% of them singletons. The specimen sequenced was whole blood. These receptors were collected from an adult who was a healthcare worker with PCR-confirmed SARS-CoV-2 infection or an uninfected control (not recorded which).

This clonotype appeared a few times. The chain carries TRBV11-1 and TRBJ2-3; perhaps TRBD2 as D (6 bases). Trimming stripped 5 bases from V and 6 bases from J, with 15 bases between. Germline V gene data show CDR1 as SGHAT and CDR2 as FQDESV (reference sequence). This CDR3 has 14 residues. For the CDR3, the DNA is TGTGCCAGCAGCCCCAGATTCAGCGGGGATACGCAGTATTTT. This translates into CASSPRFSGDTQYF. Full variable domain (rest looked up from reference TRBV11-1 and TRBJ2-3): EAEVAQSPRYKITEKSQAVAFWCDPISGHATLYWYRQILGQGPELLVQFQDESVVDDSQLPKDRFSAERLKGVDSTLKIQPAELGDSAMYLCASSPRFSGDTQYFGPGTRLTVL.

This rearrangement joins TRBV7-9 to TRBJ2-1; 10 bases agree with TRBD2. The germline CDR1 and CDR2 sequences are SEHNR and FQNEAQ (reference sequence). The CDR3 has 13 residues. Trimming at V came to 1 base and at J to 13 bases, leaving 4 bases not matched to a gene. The CDR3 region has the DNA TGTGCCAGCAGCTTAGGCGTAGCGGGAGGACAGTTCTTC. Its protein is CASSLGVAGGQFF.